Sequencing of this TCR beta chain was carried out in a study of vaccination and CD4 T cells after COVID-19 (dated by TCRdb to the early 2020s). Context from the whole study: Convalescent patients had a positive SARS-CoV-2 result on nasal swab PCR, and of these patients, nine had mild disease and one had severe disease. The convalescent cohort included six males and four females, with two Hispanic individuals, seven Caucasians, two Asians and one multiracial person. Post-COVID blood samples were collected from convalescent patients a median of around 100 days after diagnosis, with a range of about 30 to 161 days. Control cultures used a CEFX viral epitope pool as positive control, an HIV-1 Nef peptide pool as negative control, or no peptide. The spike-specific CD4+ TCR repertoire was compared before and after mRNA vaccination in over nine COVID-19 convalescent patients and a handful of infection-naive healthy vaccine recipients. Post-vaccine blood samples were taken a median of around 68 days after the second vaccine dose, with a range of 14 to 241 days. Two doses of either the Pfizer-BioNTech BNT162b2 vaccine (n=8) or the Moderna mRNA-1273 vaccine (n=2) were administered to participants. The cultures were stimulated with overlapping spike peptide pools from SARS-CoV-2 and from the common cold coronaviruses HCoV-NL63, HCoV-OC43 and HCoV-229E. Results and caveats for the whole study, not just this receptor: Nearly all vaccine-specific clones in convalescent patients (304 of 307) were mono-reactive for SARS-CoV-2 spike rather than cross-reactive with common cold coronaviruses. Among the post-vaccine SARS-CoV-2-reactive clones in convalescent patients, a median around 85% showed up only after vaccination, which suggests vaccine-specific priming. Although the median number of SARS-CoV-2-reactive clonotypes went up from some 23 after infection to approximately 40 after vaccination, the increase was not significant. The study included relatively few convalescent patients and did not analyze early timepoints after natural infection.

The V end gives up 6 bases and the J end 2 bases, leaving 5 bases in the junction not matched to a gene. The CDR3 has 16 amino acids, counting the end cysteine and phenylalanine. Here the CDR3 DNA is all that survives: 48 bases in frame from base 1. CDR1 and CDR2, per the germline V gene, are WSHSY and SAAADI. The label giving this sample's treatment or condition can be read as: approximately 11-day PBMC culture with coronavirus spike peptide pools or control peptides (ViraFEST assay). The ViraFEST assay was used in the study, in which antigen-specific T cells were expanded with peptide pools and expanded clonotypes were subsequently identified by TCR sequencing. The positive SARS-CoV-2 PCR tests of the convalescent patients were dated from March to December 2020, before the Alpha, Beta and Delta variants emerged in the United States. Each well held around 2.1 million PBMCs cultured with approximately 10 ug/ml peptide pools in IMDM containing approximately 5% human AB serum and approximately 10 IU/ml IL-2. On days 3 and 7, half of the culture medium was replaced with fresh IL-2-containing medium. CD4+ T cells were isolated after roughly 10 days of culture through negative selection using the EasySep CD4+ T cell isolation kit. Ficoll-Paque Plus gradient centrifugation was used to isolate PBMCs from whole blood, and the isolated PBMCs were then either used fresh or cryopreserved at -140C. In general, triplicate wells were set up for every culture condition.

Comment on this clonotype: This clone's antigen is unknown. It has no much larger one-base neighbor in the sample; base qualities were not kept.

Library generation was performed with PCR. DNA from cultured CD4+ T cells underwent TCR sequencing with the Oncomine TCR Beta short-read assay at the Johns Hopkins FTIC core. Genomic DNA was extracted from the cultured CD4+ T cells with the QIAamp micro DNA kit. Oncomine TCR Beta libraries from cultured CD4+ T cells were pooled with unique dual indexes and sequenced on an Illumina iSeq 100. The authors' pipeline ran thus. Non-productive sequences were removed, and CDR3s not starting with C, not ending with F or W, or shorter than 7 amino acids were discarded. The MANAFEST web application was used to identify antigen-specific clonotypes by comparing peptide-stimulated wells against reference wells and other culture wells. For a clone to be called positive, the clone needed an FDR below 0.05, an odds ratio above 5, and a productive frequency above 0.1% in at least two of three replicate wells. A clonotype was classed as cross-reactive if the clonotype showed significant expansion both in SARS-CoV-2 spike wells and in at least one common cold coronavirus spike condition. Similarity between CDR3 sequences was evaluated in R version 3.6.1 using Levenshtein distances (stringdist) and unrooted phylogenetic trees (ape). The public reads were reanalyzed by TCRdb: fastp trimming at Q25, MiXCR alignment, in-frame beta chains only. Entries that share a CDR3 protein sequence are merged under the most common genes and DNA. Here the V and J calls rest on TCRdb's processing, not on the authors' analysis. Across this sample there are 15,000 or so distinct CDR3 sequences, with 65% to 80% seen only once. The top ten constitute roughly 10% of the sample.

What was sequenced was CD4+ T cells from blood, cultured in vitro. The chain links TRBV10-2 with TRBJ1-6, with TRBD1 identical over 9 junction bases. The source of this sequence is a human donor who had recovered from COVID-19. The base sequence is TGCGCCAGCAGCCGACAGGGGGAAACCTATAATTCACCCCTCCACTTT. The encoded protein is CASSRQGETYNSPLHF.